This TCR beta chain was retrieved from a study of blood T cells in healthy people across ages. Study-level background: Template switching retrieved approximately one barcoded beta molecule for each two T cells.

General study results and limits: Percentage of naive T cells showed a strong correlation with TCR beta diversity. Estimated diversity across one million T cells was deemed an underestimate.

This clonotype appeared a single time. Its antigen is unidentified. The CDR3 contains 16 residues. Unmatched junction bases numbered 9, after V lost 3 bases and J lost 5 bases. In germline, CDR1 is LGHDT, CDR2 YNNKEL (reference sequence). A minimum of 7 million PBMCs was isolated per sample. A second PCR of 7 to 11 cycles used a sample-barcoded 5' primer and a J-beta primer mix. From the 5' RACE reads, TCRdb called clonotypes with MiXCR, one entry per CDR3 protein. The profile shows 1,100,000 or so distinct CDR3 sequences, more than 40% of them singletons. The sample was blood. This sequence joins TRBV3-1 and TRBJ2-1; 8 bases agree with TRBD2. The TCR originated in a woman aged 60-70 years in good health. The CDR3 DNA reads as TGTGCCAGCAGCCACCTAGCGGGCCGTAACGACAATGAGCAGTTCTTC. This codes for CASSHLAGRNDNEQFF.